This paragraph covers one T cell receptor (beta chain) sequence. The data are from a study of blood T cell repertoires in COVID-19. About the study: Specimens from acute and convalescent COVID-19 originated in the United States, Italy and Spain. The cDNA or gDNA used as material had been derived from T cells, B-cell-depleted T cells, or PBMCs.

In the authors' workflow: Reference gene primers were amplified, and this amplification served to estimate nucleated cell counts. TCRdb keeps only in-frame clones here, not all; method: immunoSEQ multiplex PCR. Clone size and the V and J calls come from that table; the DNA yielded D and trimming. The sample contains more than 150,000 clones, about 80% of which appear only once. Trimming stripped 7 bases from V and 3 bases from J, with 10 bases between. This CDR3 is 12 amino acids long. Per the germline V gene, CDR1 is SNHLY and CDR2 is FYNNEI. The chain carries TRBV2 and TRBJ2-7; D might be TRBD1 (6 bases). The origin of this receptor is a man aged 60 to 75 who had been exposed to COVID-19. The material sequenced was PBMCs or T cells enriched from blood (not recorded which). The CDR3 region is CASTGDNYEQYF. CDR3 in DNA: TGTGCCAGCACTGGGGACAACTACGAGCAGTACTTC.